This T cell receptor (beta chain) was found in a study of cytotoxic CD8 clonotypes in ibrutinib-treated CLL. There are 13 residues in the CDR3. The ends lost 1 base at V and 3 bases at J; junction bases unmatched: 1. Germline assignment: CDR1 SGHRS and CDR2 YFSETQ. Generated by immunoSEQ multiplex PCR, the TCRdb table keeps only in-frame clones and is missing some. The table shows 40,000 to 55,000 clones, with around four fifths occurring only once. This TCR came from a human donor with chronic lymphocytic leukemia. This rearrangement joins TRBV5-1 to TRBJ2-7; the match to TRBD2 covers 7 bases. Here the sequenced sample was PBMCs, taken after 24 months of ibrutinib treatment. CDR3 nucleotides: TGCGCCAGCAGCTTGCTAGCGGACTACGAGCAGTACTTC. Translation: CASSLLADYEQYF.